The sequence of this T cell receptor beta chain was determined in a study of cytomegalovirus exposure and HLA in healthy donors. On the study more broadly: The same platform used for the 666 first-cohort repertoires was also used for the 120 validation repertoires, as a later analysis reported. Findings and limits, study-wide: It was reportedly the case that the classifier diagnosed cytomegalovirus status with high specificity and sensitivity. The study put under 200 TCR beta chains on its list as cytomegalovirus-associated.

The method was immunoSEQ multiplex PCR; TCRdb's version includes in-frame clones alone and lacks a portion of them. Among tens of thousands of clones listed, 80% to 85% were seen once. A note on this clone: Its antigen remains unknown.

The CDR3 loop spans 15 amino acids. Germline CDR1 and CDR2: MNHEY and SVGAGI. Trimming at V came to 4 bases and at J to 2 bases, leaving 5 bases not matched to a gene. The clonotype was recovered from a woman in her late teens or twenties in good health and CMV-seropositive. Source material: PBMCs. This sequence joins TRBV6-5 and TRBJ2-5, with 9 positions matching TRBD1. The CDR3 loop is CASSSGQGRQETQYF. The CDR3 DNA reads TGTGCCAGCAGTTCGGGACAGGGCCGACAAGAGACCCAGTACTTC.